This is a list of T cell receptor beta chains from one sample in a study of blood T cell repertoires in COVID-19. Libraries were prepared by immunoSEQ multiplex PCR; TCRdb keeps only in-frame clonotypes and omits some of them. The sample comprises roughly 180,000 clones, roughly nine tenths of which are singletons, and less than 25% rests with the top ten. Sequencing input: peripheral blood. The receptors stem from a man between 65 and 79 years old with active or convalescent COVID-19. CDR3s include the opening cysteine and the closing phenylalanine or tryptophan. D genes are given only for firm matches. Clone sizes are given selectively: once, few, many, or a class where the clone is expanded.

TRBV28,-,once,CASSLGSASYEQYF
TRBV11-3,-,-,CASSEDSPEQFF
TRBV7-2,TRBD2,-,CASSLVLAGSRAGELFF
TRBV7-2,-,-,CASSLTGFWGYTF
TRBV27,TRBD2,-,CASTPSRLAGGREQYF
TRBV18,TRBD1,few,CASSPPGQGISGYTF
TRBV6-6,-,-,CASSYSGERGYGYTF
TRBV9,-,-,CASSVAADTGANVLTF
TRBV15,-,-,CATSSRQGHEQFF
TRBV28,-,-,CASSMGGNEKLFF
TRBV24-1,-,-,CATSDPEGGGGDTQYF
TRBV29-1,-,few,CSGDEGYTF
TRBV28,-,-,CASSDTPGSPLHF
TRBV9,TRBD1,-,CASSALQDRIRTGELFF
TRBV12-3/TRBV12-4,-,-,CASTAGNTEAFF
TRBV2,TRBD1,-,CASMRQGVTEAFF
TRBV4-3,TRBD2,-,CASSHHGGRPETQYF
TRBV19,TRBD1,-,CASSRTGTYGYTF
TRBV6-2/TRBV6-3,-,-,CASSWGLPEAFF
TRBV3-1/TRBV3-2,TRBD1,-,CASSPGTGNQPQHF
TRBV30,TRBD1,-,CAWSTMGQITDTQYF
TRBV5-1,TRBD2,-,CASSPGLAGPLMSDTQYF
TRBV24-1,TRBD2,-,CATSDSYTGGTQYF
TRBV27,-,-,CASSFLGGGGGNQPQHF
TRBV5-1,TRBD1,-,CASSSTGYTEAFF
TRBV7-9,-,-,CASSLGQALTGELFF
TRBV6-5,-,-,CASRLQELSPLHF
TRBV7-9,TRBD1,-,CASSLEGQGFNYGYTF
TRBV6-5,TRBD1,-,CASSARTGSSPLHF
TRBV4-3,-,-,CASSQDLTGKLYEQYF
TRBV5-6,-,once,CASSQRTVYYEQYF
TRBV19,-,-,CASSIGGWGTDTQYF
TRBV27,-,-,CASRGVSNQPQHF
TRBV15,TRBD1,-,CATSRQGVTEAFF
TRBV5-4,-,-,CASNPQGIKGYTF
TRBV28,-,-,CASSSTAHYGYTF
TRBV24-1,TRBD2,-,CATSDPWTSGTGTGELFF
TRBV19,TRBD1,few,CASRNTGGSNQPQHF
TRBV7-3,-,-,CASSLTAASVRAGEQFF
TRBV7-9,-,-,CASSLVGGTYEQYF
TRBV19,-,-,CASSIKGDRPYNEQFF
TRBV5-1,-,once,CASSSMGPSGEKLFF
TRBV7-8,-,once,CASSSSTGHPGTEAFF
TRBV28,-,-,CATTVGNTIYF